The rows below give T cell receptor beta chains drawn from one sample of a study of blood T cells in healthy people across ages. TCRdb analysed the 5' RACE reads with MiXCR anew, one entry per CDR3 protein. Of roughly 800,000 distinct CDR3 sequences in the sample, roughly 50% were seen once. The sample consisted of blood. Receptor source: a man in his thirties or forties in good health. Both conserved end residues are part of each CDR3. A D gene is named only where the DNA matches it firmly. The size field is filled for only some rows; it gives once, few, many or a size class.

CDR3: CASWEDTQYF
DNA: TGTGCCAGCTGGGAAGATACGCAGTATTTT
D: NA
size: few
J: TRBJ2-3
V: TRBV6-6

CDR3: CASSAGPLGGLPLYEQYF
DNA: TGTGCCAGCAGCGCCGGTCCCCTTGGTGGACTACCGCTCTACGAGCAGTACTTC
D: NA
size: few
J: TRBJ2-7
V: TRBV9

CDR3: CASSAERDTMQYF
DNA: TGTGCCAGCAGCGCCGAACGAGATACGATGCAGTATTTT
D: NA
size: NA
J: TRBJ2-3
V: TRBV3-1

CDR3: CASSAGQGGAEAFF
DNA: TGTGCCAGCAGCGCAGGACAGGGCGGCGCTGAAGCTTTCTTT
D: TRBD1
size: NA
J: TRBJ1-1
V: TRBV11-2

CDR3: CASSQGTGQETQFF
DNA: TGTGCCAGCAGCCAGGGGACAGGCCAAGAGACCCAGTTCTTC
D: TRBD1
size: few
J: TRBJ2-1
V: TRBV4-2

CDR3: CSARSDPNYGYTF
DNA: TGCAGTGCTAGATCCGACCCTAACTATGGCTACACCTTC
D: NA
size: NA
J: TRBJ1-2
V: TRBV20-1

CDR3: CASSLENYEQYF
DNA: TGCGCCAGCAGCTTAGAGAATTACGAGCAGTACTTC
D: NA
size: NA
J: TRBJ2-7
V: TRBV7-9

CDR3: CASSGRSLERANEQFF
DNA: TGTGCCAGCAGTGGGAGGTCCTTGGAAAGGGCCAATGAGCAGTTCTTC
D: NA
size: NA
J: TRBJ2-1
V: TRBV2

CDR3: CASSQGQKSGGAFYEQYF
DNA: TGCGCCAGCAGCCAAGGACAGAAGAGCGGGGGGGCATTCTACGAGCAGTACTTC
D: TRBD2
size: few
J: TRBJ2-7
V: TRBV5-1

CDR3: CSVVKGNPTDTQYF
DNA: TGCAGCGTTGTCAAGGGGAACCCCACAGATACGCAGTATTTT
D: NA
size: NA
J: TRBJ2-3
V: TRBV29-1

CDR3: CATSRDRANSPLHF
DNA: TGTGCCACCAGCAGAGATAGAGCTAATTCACCCCTCCACTTT
D: NA
size: few
J: TRBJ1-6
V: TRBV15

CDR3: CASRKVASATYEQYF
DNA: TGTGCCAGCAGAAAGGTGGCTAGCGCTACCTACGAGCAGTACTTC
D: NA
size: NA
J: TRBJ2-7
V: TRBV21-1

CDR3: CASSRDSGTEAFF
DNA: TGTGCCAGCAGCAGGGACAGCGGCACTGAAGCTTTCTTT
D: TRBD1
size: once
J: TRBJ1-1
V: TRBV2

CDR3: CSALAGGPSDYEQYF
DNA: TGCAGTGCTCTAGCGGGAGGGCCCTCGGACTACGAGCAGTACTTC
D: TRBD2
size: few
J: TRBJ2-7
V: TRBV20-1

CDR3: CSTGDGDNYGYTF
DNA: TGCAGTACCGGGGACGGCGATAACTATGGCTACACCTTC
D: NA
size: NA
J: TRBJ1-2
V: TRBV20-1

CDR3: CASRTETSGRVETQYF
DNA: TGTGCCAGCAGAACCGAGACTAGCGGGAGGGTAGAGACCCAGTACTTC
D: TRBD2
size: NA
J: TRBJ2-5
V: TRBV7-2

CDR3: CSARDWGSPGSNPPLHF
DNA: TGCAGTGCTAGAGATTGGGGAAGTCCCGGGAGTAATCCACCCCTCCACTTT
D: NA
size: NA
J: TRBJ1-6
V: TRBV20-1

CDR3: CASSSGGQWGTQYF
DNA: TGTGCCAGCAGTTCAGGGGGCCAGTGGGGTACGCAGTATTTT
D: TRBD1
size: NA
J: TRBJ2-3
V: TRBV12-3/TRBV12-4

CDR3: CATSRGSGRSNEQFF
DNA: TGTGCCACCAGCAGAGGAAGCGGGAGGAGCAATGAGCAGTTCTTC
D: TRBD2
size: NA
J: TRBJ2-1
V: TRBV15

CDR3: CAISITGQGNYEQYF
DNA: TGTGCCATCAGTATCACGGGACAGGGAAATTACGAGCAGTACTTC
D: TRBD1
size: NA
J: TRBJ2-7
V: TRBV10-3

CDR3: CASTPRTGRTDTQYF
DNA: TGTGCCAGCACCCCTAGGACAGGCCGCACAGATACGCAGTATTTT
D: TRBD1
size: NA
J: TRBJ2-3
V: TRBV7-2

CDR3: CSASKLGRRYEQYF
DNA: TGCAGTGCTAGTAAACTTGGACGAAGATACGAGCAGTACTTC
D: NA
size: NA
J: TRBJ2-7
V: TRBV20-1

CDR3: CASSSMGDGLAKNIQYF
DNA: TGTGCCAGCAGCAGCATGGGGGACGGACTAGCCAAAAACATTCAGTACTTC
D: NA
size: few
J: TRBJ2-4
V: TRBV27

CDR3: CASSESVSRYNSPLHF
DNA: TGTGCCAGCAGTGAATCGGTTAGCCGGTATAATTCACCCCTCCACTTT
D: NA
size: NA
J: TRBJ1-6
V: TRBV6-1

CDR3: CASSKTGEETQYF
DNA: TGTGCCAGCAGCAAGACAGGGGAAGAGACCCAGTACTTC
D: TRBD1
size: NA
J: TRBJ2-5
V: TRBV11-2

CDR3: CASSLAGPGVNYGYTF
DNA: TGTGCCAGCAGCTTAGCTGGGCCAGGGGTTAACTATGGCTACACCTTC
D: NA
size: NA
J: TRBJ1-2
V: TRBV7-9

CDR3: CASSPVHQAYNEQFF
DNA: TGTGCCAGCAGCCCCGTGCACCAAGCCTACAATGAGCAGTTCTTC
D: NA
size: many
J: TRBJ2-1
V: TRBV11-1

CDR3: CSVDHQTVGVKAFF
DNA: TGCAGCGTTGACCACCAAACAGTGGGGGTGAAAGCTTTCTTT
D: NA
size: few
J: TRBJ1-1
V: TRBV29-1

CDR3: CSAKGSGYEQYF
DNA: TGCAGTGCTAAGGGTAGCGGCTACGAGCAGTACTTC
D: NA
size: NA
J: TRBJ2-7
V: TRBV20-1

CDR3: CASSFVPSSYNEQFF
DNA: TGTGCCAGCAGTTTTGTACCTAGCTCCTACAATGAGCAGTTCTTC
D: NA
size: many
J: TRBJ2-1
V: TRBV27

CDR3: CASSAPGNTYTQYF
DNA: TGTGCCAGCAGCGCCCCAGGGAACACCTATACGCAGTATTTT
D: NA
size: NA
J: TRBJ2-3
V: TRBV9

CDR3: CASSLIPGSYEQYF
DNA: TGTGCCAGCAGCTTGATCCCCGGATCCTACGAGCAGTACTTC
D: NA
size: NA
J: TRBJ2-7
V: TRBV5-8

CDR3: CSARDNPRGQETQYF
DNA: TGCAGTGCTAGAGATAATCCTCGAGGGCAAGAGACCCAGTACTTC
D: NA
size: NA
J: TRBJ2-5
V: TRBV20-1

CDR3: CASSLGRGSPTDTQYF
DNA: TGTGCCAGCAGTTTAGGCAGGGGATCGCCCACAGATACGCAGTATTTT
D: NA
size: few
J: TRBJ2-3
V: TRBV6-2/TRBV6-3

CDR3: CASSLSGHDQETQYF
DNA: TGTGCCAGCAGCCTTAGCGGACACGATCAAGAGACCCAGTACTTC
D: NA
size: NA
J: TRBJ2-5
V: TRBV27

CDR3: CSAGGGRVYEQYF
DNA: TGCAGTGCCGGAGGGGGCAGGGTCTACGAGCAGTACTTC
D: NA
size: NA
J: TRBJ2-7
V: TRBV20-1

CDR3: CSARPHIAYHTEDYEQYF
DNA: TGCAGTGCTAGACCCCATATTGCCTATCACACCGAAGACTACGAGCAGTACTTC
D: NA
size: NA
J: TRBJ2-7
V: TRBV20-1

CDR3: CSVAAPPGDNEQFF
DNA: TGCAGCGTTGCAGCGCCCCCCGGGGACAATGAGCAGTTCTTC
D: NA
size: few
J: TRBJ2-1
V: TRBV29-1

CDR3: CSAVGGAGNEQFF
DNA: TGCAGTGCGGTGGGGGGGGCCGGCAATGAGCAGTTCTTC
D: NA
size: NA
J: TRBJ2-1
V: TRBV20-1

CDR3: CATSTGRQGSHNEQYF
DNA: TGTGCCACCAGCACCGGGAGACAGGGTAGTCACAACGAGCAGTACTTC
D: NA
size: NA
J: TRBJ2-7
V: TRBV15

CDR3: CASRGTSGGETQYF
DNA: TGTGCCAGCAGGGGGACTAGCGGGGGAGAGACCCAGTACTTC
D: TRBD2
size: NA
J: TRBJ2-5
V: TRBV7-9

CDR3: CSARPGLADNEQFF
DNA: TGCAGTGCTAGGCCGGGACTAGCGGATAATGAGCAGTTCTTC
D: TRBD2
size: NA
J: TRBJ2-1
V: TRBV20-1

CDR3: CASSGVGRGQINYGYTF
DNA: TGTGCCAGCAGTGGAGTGGGCAGGGGGCAAATTAACTATGGCTACACCTTC
D: TRBD1
size: NA
J: TRBJ1-2
V: TRBV12-3/TRBV12-4

CDR3: CASSLDPGSGNTIYF
DNA: TGCGCCAGCAGCTTGGATCCGGGCTCTGGAAACACCATATATTTT
D: NA
size: once
J: TRBJ1-3
V: TRBV5-1

CDR3: CASSTGVSSYNEQFF
DNA: TGTGCCAGCAGTACAGGAGTGAGCTCCTACAATGAGCAGTTCTTC
D: NA
size: once
J: TRBJ2-1
V: TRBV7-7

CDR3: CASSPVAGGRETQYF
DNA: TGCGCCAGCAGCCCAGTAGCGGGGGGGCGAGAGACCCAGTACTTC
D: TRBD2
size: few
J: TRBJ2-5
V: TRBV5-1

CDR3: CASSVGASSGGTDTQYF
DNA: TGTGCCAGCAGCGTAGGGGCGTCTAGCGGGGGAACAGATACGCAGTATTTT
D: TRBD2
size: few
J: TRBJ2-3
V: TRBV9

CDR3: CASGPAVDEQYF
DNA: TGTGCTAGTGGCCCCGCGGTGGACGAGCAGTACTTC
D: NA
size: NA
J: TRBJ2-7
V: TRBV12-5

CDR3: CATAIRPNGADTQYF
DNA: TGTGCCACCGCGATCCGACCCAATGGGGCAGATACGCAGTATTTT
D: NA
size: NA
J: TRBJ2-3
V: TRBV6-5

CDR3: CASSQVGPGGEYF
DNA: TGTGCCAGCAGCCAAGTCGGTCCCGGGGGCGAGTACTTC
D: NA
size: few
J: TRBJ2-5
V: TRBV3-1

CDR3: CASSSHALGANVLTF
DNA: TGTGCCAGCAGCTCCCACGCCTTAGGGGCCAACGTCCTGACTTTC
D: NA
size: NA
J: TRBJ2-6
V: TRBV7-2

CDR3: CATKDRDGTYEQYF
DNA: TGTGCCACCAAGGACAGGGATGGGACCTACGAGCAGTACTTC
D: TRBD1
size: NA
J: TRBJ2-7
V: TRBV6-2/TRBV6-3

CDR3: CSVGGGDQETQYF
DNA: TGCAGCGTTGGCGGGGGGGACCAAGAGACCCAGTACTTC
D: TRBD2
size: few
J: TRBJ2-5
V: TRBV29-1

CDR3: CSTPGGYSYEQYF
DNA: TGCAGTACCCCGGGTGGCTACTCCTACGAGCAGTACTTC
D: NA
size: NA
J: TRBJ2-7
V: TRBV20-1

CDR3: CASSTGTAEWVMETQYF
DNA: TGTGCCAGCAGTACCGGGACAGCCGAATGGGTTATGGAGACCCAGTACTTC
D: TRBD1
size: few
J: TRBJ2-5
V: TRBV4-2

CDR3: CATSDLRFRAEAFF
DNA: TGTGCCACCAGTGATTTGAGGTTTCGCGCTGAAGCTTTCTTT
D: NA
size: NA
J: TRBJ1-1
V: TRBV24-1

CDR3: CSVVAVNYGYTF
DNA: TGCAGCGTTGTGGCAGTTAACTATGGCTACACCTTC
D: NA
size: NA
J: TRBJ1-2
V: TRBV29-1

CDR3: CASRSGEGYEQYF
DNA: TGTGCCAGCAGGTCGGGGGAAGGCTACGAGCAGTACTTC
D: NA
size: few
J: TRBJ2-7
V: TRBV27

CDR3: CASKDGTADEKLFF
DNA: TGTGCCAGCAAGGATGGGACAGCAGATGAAAAACTGTTTTTT
D: TRBD1
size: few
J: TRBJ1-4
V: TRBV28

CDR3: CSARLAGGRNEQFF
DNA: TGCAGTGCTAGGCTAGCGGGAGGAAGGAATGAGCAGTTCTTC
D: TRBD2
size: NA
J: TRBJ2-1
V: TRBV20-1